This T cell receptor beta chain is drawn from a study of identical twins (dated by TCRdb to 2016 to 2017). Notes on the research overall: TCR alpha and beta repertoires from monozygotic twins, unrelated adults of various ages and cord blood were deep-sequenced to test whether fetal clonotypes persist. Replicate twin experiments were performed at different times using different library preparation protocols to rule out contamination.

Every donor in the study was a healthy Caucasian. Three pairs of female monozygotic twins, all aged about 18 to 30 years, were included in the twin cohort. CD4+ and CD8+ T cell populations were isolated with positive isolation kits from Invitrogen. This clonotype was seen only a few times. Its binding antigen is unknown. Base quality data are lacking; no much larger clone is found one base away. Overall study outcomes, separate from this receptor: Compared with coincidental sharing between unrelated individuals, out-of-frame TCR alpha sequences shared between twins showed an excess of sequences with low generation probability. In monozygotic twins, recombination models systematically underestimated out-of-frame TCR alpha sharing, but the models matched the sharing seen between unrelated individuals. Because the same donors could not be followed over many years, conclusions were based on cross-sectional statistical analysis. The excess sharing between twins in beta out-of-frame sequences was weaker because fewer shared sequences reduced the signal-to-noise ratio. Zero-insertion analyses could be partly confounded by invariant T cells such as MAIT and iNKT, although diverse VJ usage argued against such confounding for most clonotypes. Fewer insertions were carried by abundant cord blood beta clonotypes; a weaker similar trend was observed in young adult naive repertoires, while no such trend was observed in memory repertoires.

Libraries came from 5' RACE. Data came from an Illumina HiSeq 2000. A universal primer binding site was introduced by template switching, and a unique molecular identifier was present in the final cDNA, enabling accurate counting of TCR cDNA molecules. Specific primers in the conserved constant-segment region were used to synthesize first-strand cDNA for TCR alpha and beta chains. To control for contamination, each cDNA library was double barcoded with a SMART-Mk sample barcode plus Illumina barcodes. TruSeq adapter sequences along with Illumina sample barcodes were introduced in two successive PCR steps. The Illumina HiSeq platform was used with custom primers to sequence TCR alpha and beta cDNA libraries. As for how the authors treated the data: Unique molecular identifiers were extracted from raw reads with MiGEC, and CDR3 positions were determined with MiXCR. For each individual, recombination models were inferred using an EM algorithm with the repgenHMM and IGoR tools. The tcR package in R was used for shared clonotype analysis, with sharing normalized by the product of cloneset sizes. To study raw recombination free of thymic and clonal selection effects, out-of-frame nonproductive sequences were analyzed. TCRdb reprocessing: public reads trimmed at Q25 with fastp, clones called with MiXCR, in-frame beta chains kept. Each record represents a unique CDR3 protein, reported with the most common genes and DNA among its rows. It is TCRdb's table, rather than the study itself, that gives the V and J calls and clone size. In this sample the table shows around 500,000 distinct CDR3 sequences, approximately 14% of which occur a single time. The biggest ten clones account for about 0.52% of the sample.

Counted from cysteine to phenylalanine, this CDR3 has 14 amino acids. Just the 42-base CDR3 DNA is kept, in frame starting at base 1. According to the germline V gene, CDR1 reads SGHRS and CDR2 reads YFSETQ. V is clipped by 5 bases and J by 6 bases, and the sequence between their germline boundaries is 15 bases long. The sample was also linked to a second study, of yellow fever vaccine responses in identical twins. The second paper states: The T cell response to vaccination in identical twins was reported by the authors to appear partly convergent and partly personalized. Focusing on identical twins, the study followed the T cell clones that responded to the vaccine, and did so with precision.

The chain links TRBV5-1 with TRBJ2-1; the D gene could be either TRBD1 or TRBD2, each agreeing at 6 bases. The receptor was derived from a woman aged 18 to 35 in good health. The sequencing input was CD4+ T cells sorted from blood. The CDR3 corresponds to CASRRIKGGNEQFF. The nucleotide sequence is TGCGCCAGCAGACGCATCAAGGGGGGCAATGAGCAGTTCTTC.